This T cell receptor beta chain stems from a study of T cell responses to AZD1222 COVID-19 vaccine. The study's findings and limits: It should be noted that donors were predominantly white British and more often female, and clonal diversity was possibly underestimated. Seropositive at baseline were only a handful of AZD1222 recipients. An increase in Spike-specific TCR breadth and depth was observed after two AZD1222 doses.

V lost 9 bases to trimming and J lost 0 bases, with 10 bases between them. The CDR3 is made up of 13 amino acids. The germline V gene encodes CDR1 ENHRY and CDR2 SYGVKD. Note on this clone: Its specificity is unknown.

TCRdb's copy holds only in-frame clones and misses some; the assay was immunoSEQ multiplex PCR. The data show about 150,000 clones, 90% seen once. This sample comprised peripheral blood, obtained 28 days after the second AZD1222 dose. The chain carries TRBV10-3 and TRBJ2-3; no reliable D call. This clonotype originated in an adult who received the AZD1222 COVID-19 vaccine. CDR3 DNA: TGTGCCATGCGGTCTCCTAGCACAGATACGCAGTATTTT. Its protein product is CAMRSPSTDTQYF.